This T cell receptor (beta chain) was sequenced during a study of T cells of healthy individuals. TCRdb passed the 5' RACE reads through MiXCR, listing each CDR3 protein once. The table shows around 63,000 distinct CDR3 sequences, with roughly 15% occurring only once. The sequence derives from a human donor in good health.

The CDR3, as DNA: TGCAGTGCTAGTGGGGGGGGCTATGGCTACACCTTC. Translating it yields CSASGGGYGYTF. This rearrangement joins TRBV20-1 to TRBJ1-2; TRBD1 is a possible D gene (5 bases). Germline values: CDR1 DFQATT, CDR2 SNEGSKA (reference sequence). The CDR3 covers 12 residues. Trimming took off 3 bases at V and 4 bases at J, with 9 bases between the two ends.